In its sample, the clone carrying this T cell receptor beta chain was seen once. Its antigen is as yet unknown. Both CD4+ and CD8+ T cells were negatively isolated, and TEMRA cells underwent FACS enrichment. RNA totalling roughly 0.45 to 1 ug underwent reverse transcription with random hexamers. Using its own MiXCR run on the immunoSEQ multiplex PCR reads, TCRdb lists one record per CDR3 protein. The table shows roughly 200,000 distinct CDR3 sequences, with roughly 94% occurring only once. This sample stems from a study of CD8 T cells in Susac syndrome. Whole-study findings and limits: The study recognized that the number of individuals in its TCR sequencing and HLA analysis was relatively small.

Source material: CD4+ T cells from PBMCs. The receptor was isolated from a human donor in good health.

CDR3: CASSLGQVGQPQHF. Written as DNA, the CDR3 is TGTGCCAGCAGTTTAGGACAGGTAGGCCAGCCCCAGCATTTT. The chain combines TRBV27 with TRBJ1-5, with 7 positions matching TRBD1. This CDR3 has 14 residues. V lost 2 bases to trimming and J lost 7 bases; unmatched junction nucleotides: 5. Germline lookup yields CDR1 MNHEY and CDR2 SMNVEV (reference sequence).